The rows below give T cell receptor beta chains drawn from one sample of a study of Graves' ophthalmopathy and Graves' hyperthyroidism. A single record per CDR3 protein comes from TCRdb applying MiXCR to the multiplex PCR reads. Of around 1.1 million distinct CDR3 sequences in the sample, less than 45% were seen once. The sample was peripheral blood or thyroid tissue (not recorded which). The origin of the receptors is an adult man with Graves' hyperthyroidism. Each CDR3 is given with its conserved first and last residue. D genes are given only for firm matches. Clone size is stated in some rows and not others, as once, few, many or a class when expanded.

>.|TRBJ2-5|.|TRBV10-3
CAISDPGTIQETQYF
TGTGCCATCAGTGATCCCGGGACAATACAAGAGACCCAGTACTTC
>few|TRBJ1-2|.|TRBV6-2/TRBV6-3
CASSSVGEGYTF
TGTGCCAGCAGTTCAGTCGGAGAAGGCTACACCTTC
>.|TRBJ2-5|TRBD2|TRBV7-8
CASSLVSSGKETQYF
TGTGCCAGCAGCTTAGTCTCTAGCGGGAAAGAGACCCAGTACTTC
>many|TRBJ2-5|.|TRBV12-3/TRBV12-4
CASVGVGETQYF
TGTGCCAGCGTAGGGGTTGGGGAGACCCAGTACTTC
>.|TRBJ1-2|.|TRBV3-1
CASRPKMHRPYGYTF
TGTGCCAGCAGACCTAAGATGCACAGACCCTATGGCTACACCTTC
>few|TRBJ2-7|.|TRBV6-5
CASSYSGGGSFYEQYF
TGTGCCAGCAGTTACTCGGGGGGCGGGAGTTTCTACGAGCAGTACTTC
>many|TRBJ2-5|.|TRBV7-2
CASSLVVGGGLLQETQYF
TGTGCCAGCAGCTTAGTTGTCGGCGGAGGCCTCCTCCAAGAGACCCAGTACTTC
>many|TRBJ1-4|.|TRBV7-9
CASSRTGGIMNEKLFF
TGTGCCAGCAGCAGAACGGGGGGAATCATGAACGAAAAACTGTTTTTT
>.|TRBJ2-3|.|TRBV14
CASSQDFGGVADTQYF
TGTGCCAGCAGCCAAGACTTCGGTGGGGTTGCAGATACGCAGTATTTT
>many|TRBJ2-7|.|TRBV19
CASSPSGISSYEQYF
TGTGCCAGTAGTCCATCCGGGATCAGCTCCTACGAGCAGTACTTC
>.|TRBJ2-1|.|TRBV5-1
CASSSLLERGNEQFF
TGCGCCAGCAGCTCCCTCCTCGAACGAGGGAATGAGCAGTTCTTC
>.|TRBJ2-7|.|TRBV3-1
CASSQVGQFEQYF
TGTGCCAGCAGCCAAGTCGGGCAGTTCGAGCAGTACTTC
>many|TRBJ2-2|TRBD1|TRBV7-2
CASSATGANTGELFF
TGTGCCAGCAGCGCTACAGGGGCGAACACCGGGGAGCTGTTTTTT
>many|TRBJ2-5|.|TRBV7-9
CASSFTIRDGETQYF
TGTGCCAGCAGCTTCACGATACGGGACGGGGAGACCCAGTACTTC
>.|TRBJ2-7|.|TRBV7-2
CASSQVRGAYYEQYF
TGCGCCAGCAGCCAAGTAAGGGGAGCCTACTACGAGCAGTACTTC
>many|TRBJ2-2|.|TRBV10-3
CAISDKKGELFF
TGTGCCATCAGTGATAAAAAGGGGGAGCTGTTTTTT
>.|TRBJ1-3|.|TRBV5-1
CTSSQYSSGNTIYF
TGCACCAGCAGCCAGTACAGCTCTGGAAACACCATATATTTT
>.|TRBJ1-4|.|TRBV27
CASSHGRVSEKLFF
TGTGCCAGCAGCCACGGGCGGGTCAGCGAAAAACTGTTTTTT
>.|TRBJ1-4|TRBD1|TRBV3-1
CASSRGQGAF
TGTGCCAGCAGCCGGGGACAGGGAGCCTTT
>.|TRBJ2-6|.|TRBV25-1
CACSARGGRTSGGYVLTF
.
>.|TRBJ1-2|.|TRBV10-3
CAITRGYTF
TGTGCCATCACTCGGGGCTACACCTTC
>.|TRBJ2-5|TRBD2|TRBV5-4
CASTLPGTRGETQYF
TGTGCCAGCACCCTCCCCGGGACTAGGGGCGAGACCCAGTACTTC
>.|TRBJ1-4|.|TRBV20-1
CSARETSGRAFEKLFF
TGCAGTGCTAGAGAGACTAGCGGGAGGGCGTTTGAAAAACTGTTTTTT
>many|TRBJ1-5|.|TRBV2
CASSVGYQPQHF
TGTGCCAGCAGTGTAGGGTATCAGCCCCAGCATTTT
>.|TRBJ2-5|.|TRBV5-1
CASSSPDREVETQYF
TGCGCCAGCAGCTCTCCCGACAGGGAGGTGGAGACCCAGTACTTC
>.|TRBJ2-7|TRBD2|TRBV2
CASTTSIAGGFYEQYF
TGTGCCAGCACCACATCCATAGCGGGAGGGTTTTACGAGCAGTACTTC
>few|TRBJ1-5|TRBD1|TRBV10-2
CASRPLTGPSNQPQHF
TGCGCCAGCAGACCCCTGACAGGGCCAAGCAATCAGCCCCAGCATTTT
>many|TRBJ1-1|.|TRBV30
CAWRRQNTEAFF
TGTGCCTGGAGACGACAGAACACTGAAGCTTTCTTT
>.|TRBJ1-2|.|TRBV5-5
CASSLDPPRGIDGYTF
TGTGCCAGCAGCTTGGATCCCCCTAGGGGAATTGACGGCTACACCTTC
>.|TRBJ2-5|.|TRBV10-3
CAIRGGRRGFQETQYF
TGTGCCATCAGGGGGGGCAGACGGGGGTTCCAAGAGACCCAGTACTTC
>few|TRBJ2-7|.|TRBV12-3/TRBV12-4
CASSFGRTIYEQYF
TGTGCCAGCAGTTTTGGGCGGACGATCTACGAGCAGTACTTC
>few|TRBJ1-1|.|TRBV12-3/TRBV12-4
CASRRDAEARAFF
TGTGCCAGCCGTCGGGACGCTGAGGCTAGAGCTTTCTTT
>few|TRBJ2-7|.|TRBV2
CASSLSPHYEQYF
TGTGCCAGCAGTTTAAGCCCCCACTACGAGCAGTACTTC
>many|TRBJ2-7|.|TRBV7-6
CASSTALGEQYF
TGTGCCAGCAGCACCGCACTAGGCGAGCAGTACTTC
>.|TRBJ2-7|TRBD2|TRBV20-1
CSATLSVSSGSSGSEQYF
TGCAGTGCTACTCTCTCTGTGTCTAGCGGGAGTTCTGGTAGCGAGCAGTACTTC
>many|TRBJ1-4|.|TRBV11-1
CASRRATNEKLFF
TGTGCCAGCAGACGTGCAACTAATGAAAAACTGTTTTTT
>.|TRBJ1-2|.|TRBV20-1
CSAPEWNYGYTF
TGCAGTGCTCCCGAATGGAACTATGGCTACACCTTC
>many|TRBJ2-7|.|TRBV5-1
CASSYTLAYEQYF
TGCGCCAGCAGCTATACCCTGGCCTACGAGCAGTACTTC
>.|TRBJ2-7|TRBD2|TRBV29-1
CSVEDRRLAGVGYEQYF
TGCAGCGTTGAAGATCGGCGGCTAGCGGGGGTAGGCTACGAGCAGTACTTC
>.|TRBJ2-2|TRBD2|TRBV29-1
CSAGAGGHTGELSW
TGCAGCGCCGGAGCGGGGGGGCACACCGGGGAGCTGTCTTGG
>many|TRBJ1-5|.|TRBV7-9
CASSPGSVLTF
TGTGCCAGCAGCCCCGGGTCGGTCCTGACCTTT
>.|TRBJ2-7|TRBD1|TRBV10-3
CAISQTGQGVFYEQYF
TGTGCCATCAGCCAGACGGGACAGGGGGTGTTCTACGAGCAGTACTTC
>many|TRBJ1-5|.|TRBV30
CAWRGEGSNQPQHF
TGTGCCTGGAGGGGCGAGGGGAGCAATCAGCCCCAGCATTTT
>many|TRBJ1-6|.|TRBV19
CASQPGLSTSPLHF
TGTGCCAGCCAACCAGGGTTGAGTACTTCACCCCTCCACTTT
>many|TRBJ1-4|.|TRBV7-6
CASSLAGQSFRELFF
TGTGCCAGCAGCTTAGCGGGACAATCTTTCCGCGAACTGTTTTTT
>many|TRBJ1-4|TRBD1|TRBV7-2
CASSLELTGVEKLFF
TGTGCCAGCAGCTTAGAGCTCACAGGGGTTGAAAAACTGTTTTTT
>.|TRBJ2-7|TRBD1|TRBV20-1
CSASGTGEGEQYF
TGCAGTGCTAGTGGGACAGGGGAGGGCGAGCAGTACTTC
>many|TRBJ1-3|.|TRBV19
CATIDWRPRPGNTIYF
TGTGCCACCATTGATTGGCGACCTAGGCCCGGAAACACCATATATTTT
>.|TRBJ2-2|TRBD1|TRBV5-1
CASSLVRGPANTGELFF
TGCGCCAGCAGCTTGGTTAGGGGGCCCGCGAACACCGGGGAGCTGTTTTTT
>once|TRBJ2-7|TRBD1|TRBV29-1
CSGRTGMHEQYF
TGCAGCGGACGGACAGGGATGCACGAGCAGTACTTC
>.|TRBJ1-6|.|TRBV7-2
CASSWRETRSPLHF
TGTGCCAGCAGTTGGCGGGAGACCCGATCACCCCTCCACTTT
>.|TRBJ1-1|.|TRBV29-1
CSAKTTGGGAFF
TGCAGCGCCAAAACTACTGGTGGGGGAGCTTTCTTT